This T cell receptor beta chain was found in a study of OX40 agonist ivuxolimab in advanced cancers. In the study overall: The patients got ivuxolimab, which is an agonistic anti-OX40 (CD134) antibody. General observations from the study: Clonal expansion was seen in CD4+ and CD8+ blood T cells by week 6 at 0.1 to 3.0 mg/kg. Clonal expansion among partial responders at 0.1-3.0 mg/kg ranked near the lowest.

With respect to this clone: Its antigen remains unidentified.

Sequencing used immunoSEQ multiplex PCR; TCRdb keeps in-frame clones, though not all of them. The top ten clones hold 14% of a sample with 74,000 or so clones, under 95% of them seen once. This receptor was identified in an adult with an advanced solid tumor such as melanoma, head and neck, liver or kidney cancer. The sample was CD4+ or CD8+ T cells sorted from blood, taken in a trial of the OX40 agonist ivuxolimab.

The CDR3 DNA follows: TGTGCCATCAGTGATACAATGACAGGGGACTATGGCTACACCTTC. It is translated as CAISDTMTGDYGYTF. The rearrangement links TRBV10-3 to TRBJ1-2, with 8 bases that match TRBD1. The CDR3 has 15 residues. Germline CDR1 reads ENHRY; CDR2 reads SYGVKD. The V segment lost 3 bases and the J segment 3 bases; nucleotides outside the gene matches: 6.